The 11 T cell receptor beta chains reported below all come from one sample, sequenced in a study of shared clonotypes between healthy human individuals. Sequenced by immunoSEQ multiplex PCR; TCRdb stores in-frame clones only, minus some. Of around 530,000 clones in the sample, 70% to 80% were seen once. The sequenced material came from PBMCs. These receptors were taken from a woman aged 40-49 years in good health. Some clones in this sample may be carry-over from other donors' samples.

V usage is TRBV30 and J usage is TRBJ1-2, with D maybe TRBD1 (5 bases). Germline-derived CDR1 and CDR2 are GTSNPN and SVGIG (reference sequence). The CDR3 loop spans 13 amino acids. V was pared by 4 bases and J by 4 bases, with 13 bases between. CDR3 loop: CAWNGGRGYGYTF. In DNA, the CDR3 is TGTGCCTGGAACGGGGGAAGGGGCTATGGCTACACCTTC. Looking up the rest from reference TRBV30 and TRBJ1-2 gives the full variable domain: SQTIHQWPATLVQPVGSPLSLECTVEGTSNPNLYWYRQAAGRGLQLLFYSVGIGQISSEVPQNLSASRPQDRQFILSSKKLLLSDSGFYLCAWNGGRGYGYTFGSGTRLTVV.

This clone was recorded a few times. V is TRBV28 and J is TRBJ2-1; 11 nucleotides agree with TRBD2. The V gene's germline CDR1 is MDHEN and CDR2 SYDVKM. Trimming took 3 bases from V and 0 from J; bases not matched to a gene: 19. The CDR3 totals 22 residues. The CDR3 region is CASSFLRQGRTSGRSSYNEQFF. The CDR3 nucleotides read TGTGCCAGCAGTTTCCTGAGGCAGGGAAGGACTAGCGGGCGAAGCTCCTACAATGAGCAGTTCTTC. Full variable domain (missing parts from reference TRBV28 and TRBJ2-1): DVKVTQSSRYLVKRTGEKVFLECVQDMDHENMFWYRQDPGLGLRLIYFSYDVKMKEKGDIPEGYSVSREKKERFSLILESASTNQTSMYLCASSFLRQGRTSGRSSYNEQFFGPGTRLTVL.

The CDR3 spells CASSVATGIETQYF. As DNA, the CDR3 is TGTGCCAGCAGCGTAGCTACCGGGATTGAGACCCAGTACTTC. This chain connects TRBV9 to TRBJ2-5; tentative D call: TRBD2 (5 bases). The ends were cut back, 0 bases at V and 5 bases at J, with 11 bases in the middle. From germline, CDR1 is SGDLS and CDR2 YYNGEE. CDR3 size: 14 residues.

The rearrangement links TRBV11-2 to TRBJ2-1, with 8 bases lining up with TRBD1. This CDR3 has 14 amino acids. In germline, CDR1 is SGHAT, CDR2 FQNNGV. V trimming: 5 bases; J trimming: 4 bases; junction bases outside the gene matches: 4. The CDR3 spells CASSVTGGYNEQFF. The CDR3 coding sequence is TGTGCCAGCAGCGTCACAGGGGGTTACAATGAGCAGTTCTTC.

This clone was counted ten times or more. J is TRBJ1-2 and V is TRBV15; D is ambiguous. The CDR3 has 12 amino acids. Trimming stripped 3 bases from V and 5 bases from J, with 7 bases between. The germline V gene encodes CDR1 LNHNV and CDR2 YYDKDF (reference sequence). CDR3 residues: CATSRTPYGYTF. DNA of the CDR3: TGTGCCACCAGCAGGACACCATATGGCTACACCTTC.

As for this clone: Other DNA sequences in the same sample also yield this CDR3. V and J are TRBV28 and TRBJ1-1; 7 positions match TRBD1. Trimming removed 6 bases from V and 0 bases from J; junction bases left unmatched: 7. The CDR3 loop spans 15 amino acids. Germline CDR1 is MDHEN and CDR2 is SYDVKM. CDR3 sequence: CASSPPQGMNTEAFF. Written as DNA, the CDR3 is TGTGCCAGCAGCCCCCCACAGGGGATGAACACTGAAGCTTTCTTT. Using reference TRBV28 and TRBJ1-1 for the parts outside the CDR3, the full variable domain is DVKVTQSSRYLVKRTGEKVFLECVQDMDHENMFWYRQDPGLGLRLIYFSYDVKMKEKGDIPEGYSVSREKKERFSLILESASTNQTSMYLCASSPPQGMNTEAFFGQGTRLTVV.

CDR3 sequence: CAWMLGGSSPLHF. CDR3 sequence (DNA): TGTGCCTGGATGCTGGGGGGGTCATCACCCCTCCACTTT. This chain connects TRBV30 to TRBJ1-6, with D tentatively TRBD1 (5 bases). V lost 4 bases to trimming and J lost 10 bases, with 14 bases between them. The CDR3 is 13 residues long. Germline CDR1 and CDR2: GTSNPN and SVGIG (reference sequence).

V gene TRBV19 combines with J gene TRBJ2-3, with a tentative D call TRBD2 (6 bases). Trimming shortened V by 1 base and J by 3 bases, and 11 bases separated the two germline ends. In germline, CDR1 is LNHDA, CDR2 SQIVND (reference sequence). CDR3 length equals 15 residues. CDR3 region: CASSIAGVLTDTQYF. DNA of the CDR3: TGTGCCAGTAGTATAGCGGGAGTATTAACAGATACGCAGTATTTT.

The chain links TRBV5-6 to TRBJ2-3, with TRBD1 matching 7 bases. The CDR3 runs to 13 residues. Losses at the gene ends were 0 bases for V and 10 bases for J; bases not matched to a gene: 5. Germline loops: CDR1 SGHDT, CDR2 YYEEEE. CDR3 sequence reads: CASSLGQGTAQYF. CDR3 in DNA: TGTGCCAGCAGCTTGGGCCAAGGGACAGCGCAGTATTTT.

This sequence joins TRBV28 and TRBJ2-7; 7 nucleotides align to TRBD2. This CDR3 has 15 amino acids. CDR1 and CDR2 from the germline V gene are MDHEN and SYDVKM. The V and J ends lost 0 bases and 3 bases, in that order; junction bases with no gene match: 5. CDR3 in amino acids: CASSLWLADYYEQYF. CDR3 sequence (DNA): TGTGCCAGCAGTTTATGGCTAGCGGACTACTACGAGCAGTACTTC.

This chain joins TRBV7-2 and TRBJ2-2; no definite D call. V lost 3 bases and J 4 bases, leaving 15 bases between the germline ends. Germline V lookup: CDR1 SGHTA, CDR2 FQGNSA. The CDR3 extends over 16 amino acids. The CDR3 loop is CASSFLLGLGTGELFF. DNA for the CDR3: TGTGCCAGCAGCTTTCTTTTAGGTCTGGGCACCGGGGAGCTGTTTTTT.